The entry below gives a single T cell receptor (beta chain) sequence along with its context. This specimen comes from a study of cytomegalovirus exposure and HLA in healthy donors. The germline V gene encodes CDR1 SGHDT and CDR2 YYEEEE. V was trimmed by 1 base and J by 2 bases, leaving 16 bases between them. The CDR3 consists of 17 residues. Both 60 Vbeta primers and 13 Jbeta primers went into the PCR. Original analysis: There were 80 million or so unique TCR beta chains by a later count, and some 12 million of them were shared. Repertoires were generated with immunoSEQ multiplex PCR, while TCRdb's copy carries only in-frame clones and drops some. D and trimming come from the DNA, and the V and J calls and clone size come from that table. This table holds under 200,000 clones, approximately 81% found once.

V usage is TRBV5-6 and J usage is TRBJ2-1; D is perhaps TRBD2 (6 bases). Source material: PBMCs. The source of this sequence is a female donor in good health and CMV-seronegative. CDR3 coding DNA: TGTGCCAGCAGCTTGCCTGATATCAGGACTACCTACAATGAGCAGTTCTTC. As protein: CASSLPDIRTTYNEQFF.